This record concerns one TCR beta chain sequence. Germline CDR1 reads MDHEN; CDR2 reads SYDVKM. J lost 2 bases, V lost 10 bases, and 6 bases had no gene match. This CDR3 spans 13 amino acids. Per the original methods: Amplified reference gene primers provided the basis for estimating nucleated cell counts. Using immunoSEQ multiplex PCR, the repertoire was profiled, and TCRdb retains in-frame clones only, with some absent. V, J and clone size were drawn from that table, and D and trimming were deduced from the DNA. This table has about 120,000 clones, approximately 82% appearing once. The data were obtained in a study of blood T cell repertoires in COVID-19. Across the whole study: Collection of acute and convalescent COVID-19 samples took place in the United States, Italy and Spain. T cells, B-cell-depleted T cells, or PBMCs supplied cDNA or gDNA.

The rearrangement links TRBV28 to TRBJ2-3, with TRBD1 identical over 7 bases. The clonotype originates from a man in his 70s with active or convalescent COVID-19. Material for sequencing was peripheral blood. The CDR3 loop reads CAIHGQVTDTQYF. Here the CDR3 DNA reads TGTGCCATTCACGGACAGGTCACAGATACGCAGTATTTT. Looking up the rest from reference TRBV28 and TRBJ2-3 gives the full variable domain: DVKVTQSSRYLVKRTGEKVFLECVQDMDHENMFWYRQDPGLGLRLIYFSYDVKMKEKGDIPEGYSVSREKKERFSLILESASTNQTSMYLCAIHGQVTDTQYFGPGTRLTVL.